A single sample gave rise to the 25 T cell receptor beta chains below, sequenced in a study of blood T cell repertoires in COVID-19. Measured with immunoSEQ multiplex PCR; TCRdb has only the in-frame clones, and not every one. The sample yields 350,000 or so clones, about 91% seen once. The sequenced material came from peripheral blood. Every receptor here comes from a woman under 40 with COVID-19, enrolled during active disease.

This rearrangement joins TRBV9 to TRBJ2-1; TRBD2 agrees at 9 bases. Losses at the gene ends were 5 bases for V and 4 bases for J; bases not matched to a gene: 7. This CDR3 has 15 residues. Germline V lookup: CDR1 SGDLS, CDR2 YYNGEE. The CDR3: CASSPSAGGYNEQFF. CDR3 bases: TGTGCCAGCAGTCCGTCGGCGGGGGGGTACAATGAGCAGTTCTTC.

The chain joins TRBV18 to TRBJ2-7; 7 bases are shared with TRBD1. The CDR3 runs to 15 residues. V dropped 0 bases and J dropped 4; count of bases not matched to a gene: 6. From germline, CDR1 is KGHSH and CDR2 LQKENI. DNA for the CDR3: TGTGCCAGCTCACCACCGGGGACAGTAAATTACGAGCAGTACTTC. This encodes CASSPPGTVNYEQYF. Looking up the rest from reference TRBV18 and TRBJ2-7 gives the full variable domain: NAGVMQNPRHLVRRRGQEARLRCSPMKGHSHVYWYRQLPEEGLKFMVYLQKENIIDESGMPKERFSAEFPKEGPSILRIQQVVRGDSAAYFCASSPPGTVNYEQYFGPGTRLTVT.

Comments on this clone: Other DNA sequences in the sample encode the same CDR3. The chain is built from TRBV2 and TRBJ1-5; the match to TRBD1 covers 9 bases. The CDR3 consists of 14 residues. The germline V gene has CDR1 SNHLY and CDR2 FYNNEI. V shed 6 bases and J 4 bases; nucleotides not matched to a gene: 4. Here the CDR3 DNA reads TGTGCCAGCAGCCGACAGGGGGTTAATCAGCCCCAGCATTTT. Translated: CASSRQGVNQPQHF.

The rearrangement uses TRBV5-1 and TRBJ2-7; a possible D gene is TRBD1 (7 bases). The CDR3 runs to 14 residues. The germline V and J ends were trimmed by 4 bases and 1 base, with 12 bases remaining between them. Per the germline V gene, CDR1 is SGHRS and CDR2 is YFSETQ. CDR3 sequence: CASSPGDSSYEQYF. DNA for the CDR3: TGCGCCAGCAGCCCGGGGGACAGTTCCTACGAGCAGTACTTC.

On this clone itself: This sample includes further DNA sequences coding for the same CDR3. This sequence joins TRBV5-1 and TRBJ2-2; possibly TRBD2 for D (5 bases). Germline V lookup: CDR1 SGHRS, CDR2 YFSETQ. This CDR3 has 13 amino acids. V was cut by 5 bases and J by 5 bases, with 10 bases left in between. The CDR3 sequence is CASSPSGTGELFF. The CDR3 bases are TGCGCCAGCAGTCCGTCGGGGACCGGGGAGCTGTTTTTT.

The rearrangement links TRBV28 to TRBJ1-3, with D possibly matching TRBD1 (6 bases). Germline loops: CDR1 MDHEN, CDR2 SYDVKM. The CDR3 has 15 amino acids. Trimming shortened V by 6 bases and J by 2 bases, and 14 bases separated the two germline ends. The CDR3, as DNA: TGTGCCAGCAGCTTGGATAACAGGGCTGGAAACACCATATATTTT. Its protein product is CASSLDNRAGNTIYF. Complete variable domain (other parts from reference TRBV28 and TRBJ1-3): DVKVTQSSRYLVKRTGEKVFLECVQDMDHENMFWYRQDPGLGLRLIYFSYDVKMKEKGDIPEGYSVSREKKERFSLILESASTNQTSMYLCASSLDNRAGNTIYFGEGSWLTVV.

This chain connects TRBV7-9 to TRBJ2-1; TRBD2 agrees at 8 bases. This CDR3 contains 17 residues. The germline V gene encodes CDR1 SEHNR and CDR2 FQNEAQ (reference sequence). J lost 4 bases, V lost 5 bases, and 13 bases had no gene match. The CDR3 reads CASSNRPLAGIYNEQFF. In nucleotides, the CDR3 is TGTGCCAGCAGCAATCGACCTTTAGCGGGAATATACAATGAGCAGTTCTTC.

This clone occurred a few times. At one of its ends the junction is not consistent with the germline gene, which may arise from a read error. The rearrangement links TRBV4-1 to TRBJ2-5; 11 bases match TRBD2. Germline values: CDR1 MGHRA, CDR2 YSYEKL. The CDR3 loop spans 14 amino acids. DNA of the CDR3: TGCGCCAGCGGCCAGACTAGCGGGGAAGAGACCCAGTACTTC. Translation: CASGQTSGEETQYF.

The CDR3, as DNA: TGTGCCGCTTCGGGACTTTTGAACACTGAAGCTTTCTTT. As protein: CAASGLLNTEAFF. V is TRBV10-3 and J is TRBJ1-1, with D maybe TRBD1 (5 bases). Germline loops: CDR1 ENHRY, CDR2 SYGVKD. The CDR3 loop spans 13 amino acids. V was clipped by 11 bases and J by 0 bases, with 13 bases between them.

This clone was seen a few times. V usage is TRBV7-2 and J usage is TRBJ1-5; weak D call: TRBD1 (6 bases). V was pared by 5 bases and J by 8 bases, with 10 bases between. The CDR3 extends over 12 amino acids. The germline CDR1 and CDR2 sequences are SGHTA and FQGNSA. CDR3: CASSAPGEPQHF. CDR3 nucleotide sequence: TGTGCCAGCAGCGCCCCAGGGGAGCCCCAGCATTTT.

The rearrangement joins TRBV27 to TRBJ1-5; no clear D. Germline CDR1 is MNHEY and CDR2 is SMNVEV (reference sequence). The CDR3 runs to 14 residues. The V end lost 0 bases, the J end lost 3 bases, and 6 bases lay between the germline ends. The CDR3 is CASSLSRVNQPQHF. DNA of the CDR3: TGTGCCAGCAGTTTATCGAGGGTCAATCAGCCCCAGCATTTT.

CDR3 protein: CASSKSATGSQETQYF. CDR3 nucleotide sequence: TGTGCCAGCAGCAAATCCGCAACGGGGTCGCAAGAGACCCAGTACTTC. The chain employs TRBV3-1 (or the pseudogene TRBV3-2) and TRBJ2-5; possible D gene TRBD2, 5 bases. From germline, CDR1 is LGHDT and CDR2 YNNKEL (reference sequence). This CDR3 is built from 16 residues. V shed 5 bases and J shed 2 bases, with 18 bases lying between them.

This chain joins TRBV15 and TRBJ2-1; 11 bases line up with TRBD2. In germline, CDR1 is LNHNV, CDR2 YYDKDF (reference sequence). The V segment lost 1 base and the J segment 5 bases; nucleotides outside the gene matches: 1. The CDR3 has 15 residues. In DNA form, the CDR3 reads TGTGCCACCAGCAGAGTGGGACTAGCGGACAATGAGCAGTTCTTC. Translating gives CATSRVGLADNEQFF.

CDR3 coding DNA: TGTGCCAGCAGCCCGGCGGGAGCCTCCTACGAGCAGTACTTC. It is translated as CASSPAGASYEQYF. This chain connects TRBV7-9 to TRBJ2-7, with 7 bases that match TRBD2. CDR3 length equals 14 residues. Trimming cost V 5 bases and J 0 bases; bases outside gene matches: 4. CDR1 is SEHNR, CDR2 FQNEAQ, per germline (reference sequence).

The chain is built from TRBV4-1 and TRBJ2-2; 10 nucleotides align to TRBD2. V shed 3 bases, J shed 6 bases, and the junction held 13 bases outside the gene matches. This CDR3 spans 18 amino acids. Germline loops: CDR1 MGHRA, CDR2 YSYEKL. The CDR3 nucleotides read TGCGCCAGCAGCCACCCCACCGCTAAGCGGGGGGGCGCCGGGGAGCTGTTTTTT. This codes for CASSHPTAKRGGAGELFF.

This clone was seen more than once but under ten times. This chain links TRBV29-1 with TRBJ1-2, with D perhaps matching TRBD1 (6 bases). Trimming removed 5 bases from V and 6 bases from J, with 10 bases in between. The CDR3 has 11 residues. From germline, CDR1 is SQVTM and CDR2 ANQGSEA. As DNA, the CDR3 is TGCAGCGTTCCATACAGGGATGGCTACACCTTC. This translates into CSVPYRDGYTF.

V and J are TRBV19 and TRBJ2-1; 8 bases are a match to TRBD2. V lost 3 bases and J lost 0; bases outside the gene matches: 4. The CDR3 loop spans 16 amino acids. The germline V gene encodes CDR1 LNHDA and CDR2 SQIVND (reference sequence). CDR3 sequence reads: CASSIRAGGSYNEQFF. Written as DNA, the CDR3 is TGTGCCAGTAGTATCCGTGCGGGGGGCTCCTACAATGAGCAGTTCTTC.

This clone was observed once. The chain recombines TRBV5-4 with TRBJ2-1, with TRBD2 identical over 13 bases. Germline V lookup: CDR1 SGHNT, CDR2 YYREEE (reference sequence). This CDR3 contains 17 residues. V lost 0 bases to trimming and J lost 9 bases; unmatched junction nucleotides: 9. The CDR3 coding sequence is TGTGCCAGCAGCTTGGGAAGGGGACTAGCGGGGCCAGGTGAGCAGTTCTTC. It yields the protein CASSLGRGLAGPGEQFF.

The V and J genes are TRBV24-1 and TRBJ2-7; perhaps TRBD1 as D (6 bases). This CDR3 comprises 15 residues. V lost 2 bases and J lost 2, with 12 bases in between. Germline V gene data show CDR1 as KGHDR and CDR2 as SFDVKD. This chain's CDR3 is CATSDSRQVTYEQYF. Written as DNA, the CDR3 is TGTGCCACCAGTGATTCCCGACAGGTAACCTACGAGCAGTACTTC.

The V gene is TRBV6-5, the J gene TRBJ2-1, with D tentatively TRBD2 (6 bases). Looked up from germline, CDR1 is MNHEY and CDR2 is SVGAGI. Trimming stripped 5 bases from V and 5 bases from J, with 13 bases between. The CDR3 extends over 14 amino acids. This chain's CDR3 is CASSSGGAHNEQFF. The DNA of the CDR3 is TGTGCCAGCAGTAGCGGCGGGGCACACAATGAGCAGTTCTTC.

The V call is TRBV28, the J call TRBJ1-1; TRBD1 might be the D (6 bases). CDR1 and CDR2 from the germline V gene are MDHEN and SYDVKM. The CDR3 contains 18 residues. V lost 6 bases and J 4 bases, leaving 27 bases between the germline ends. The CDR3 is CASSAMSGHPTRSTEAFF. In DNA form, the CDR3 reads TGTGCCAGCAGCGCAATGTCGGGACACCCTACTAGGAGCACTGAAGCTTTCTTT.

This chain uses TRBV6-5 with TRBJ2-7; D may be TRBD2 (5 bases). Trimming left V 4 bases short and J 5 bases short, with 18 bases between. The germline gives CDR1 MNHEY, CDR2 SVGAGI. The CDR3 is 15 residues long. The CDR3 is CASSSSAGGRHEQYV. CDR3 nucleotides: TGTGCCAGCAGTTCGTCGGCCGGAGGCCGTCACGAGCAGTACGTC.

The chain employs TRBV9 and TRBJ2-2; the D gene is possibly TRBD2 (6 bases). The CDR3 runs 15 residues. The V gene's germline CDR1 is SGDLS and CDR2 YYNGEE. Trimming took 6 bases from V and 6 from J, leaving 18 bases between them. The CDR3, as DNA: TGTGCCAGCAACCCCGTTCCCGGCGGGGCCGGGGAGCTGTTTTTT. Encoded protein: CASNPVPGGAGELFF.

This chain joins TRBV7-9 and TRBJ1-5; weak D call: TRBD1 (5 bases). V lost 4 bases, J lost 5 bases, and 12 bases lay in between. Germline V gene data show CDR1 as SEHNR and CDR2 as FQNEAQ (reference sequence). The CDR3 runs 14 residues. DNA of the CDR3: TGTGCCAGCAGCTGGCAGGGAGGGGATCAGCCCCAGCATTTT. Its protein is CASSWQGGDQPQHF.

The chain employs TRBV3-1 (or the pseudogene TRBV3-2) and TRBJ2-5; TRBD2 matches at 16 bases. The CDR3 covers 18 residues. Germline V gene lookup returns CDR1 LGHDT and CDR2 YNNKEL (reference sequence). V lost 0 bases to trimming and J lost 5 bases; unmatched junction nucleotides: 6. CDR3 nucleotide sequence: TGTGCCAGCAGCCAAGAATGGGGACTAGCGGGGGGGCCGGAGACCCAGTACTTC. Protein sequence: CASSQEWGLAGGPETQYF.